What follows are 20 T cell receptor beta chains derived from one specimen sequenced in a study of T-cell reconstitution after alpha-beta-depleted transplantation in children. Using unique molecular identifiers, the investigators prepared the TCRbeta library. Via MiXCR, TCRdb re-called the PCR reads, giving one row per CDR3 protein. The sample holds about 180,000 distinct CDR3 sequences, 11% seen once. Specimen: PBMCs, collected before TCRalphabeta/CD19-depleted stem cell transplant. Receptor source: a boy between 2 and 10 years old with acute myeloid leukemia, due to receive a stem cell transplant.

This clonotype was observed many times. The chain has TRBV10-3 and TRBJ2-3; TRBD2 aligns across 7 bases. The CDR3 is 16 residues long. V was pared by 0 bases and J by 2 bases, with 5 bases of the junction left unmatched. Germline V gene sequence: CDR1 ENHRY, CDR2 SYGVKD. CDR3 nucleotides: TGTGCCATCAGTGAGTCGACGAGCGGGGTCACAGATACGCAGTATTTT. It yields the protein CAISESTSGVTDTQYF.

This clonotype was seen at least ten times. This rearrangement joins TRBV3-1 to TRBJ2-3, with D uncertain. The CDR3 runs 13 residues. Trimming cost V 4 bases and J 5 bases, with 10 bases left between them. Germline V CDR1 and CDR2: LGHDT, YNNKEL (reference sequence). The CDR3 is CASSLLMKDTQYF. DNA for the CDR3: TGTGCCAGCAGCCTCTTGATGAAAGATACGCAGTATTTT.

There are many counts of this clonotype. The chain employs TRBV3-1 and TRBJ1-1; D remains ambiguous. Trimming left V 4 bases short and J 4 bases short, with 10 bases between. The germline CDR1 and CDR2 sequences are LGHDT and YNNKEL (reference sequence). CDR3 length: 13 residues. The CDR3 spells CASSPRSGTEAFF. CDR3 in DNA: TGTGCCAGCAGCCCAAGGTCGGGCACTGAAGCTTTCTTT.

This clonotype was counted ten times or more. The chain employs TRBV27 and TRBJ2-3; 9 nucleotides align to TRBD2. Germline V CDR1 and CDR2: MNHEY, SMNVEV (reference sequence). The CDR3 sequence is 14 residues long. V shed 6 bases, J shed 4 bases, and the junction held 5 bases outside the gene matches. The DNA of the CDR3 is TGTGCCAGCAGGACTAGCGGTCTGTCAGATACGCAGTATTTT. Translated, it gives CASRTSGLSDTQYF.

The table lists this clonotype with many counts. This chain uses TRBV20-1 with TRBJ2-4; D unclear. The germline V gene encodes CDR1 DFQATT and CDR2 SNEGSKA (reference sequence). The CDR3 totals 13 residues. V was clipped by 0 bases and J by 6 bases, with 9 bases between them. DNA for the CDR3: TGCAGTGCTAGAGATTTTAGGCCAAACATTCAGTACTTC. Encoded protein: CSARDFRPNIQYF.

In this sample, this clonotype turned up many times. The CDR3 DNA reads TGTGCCAGCAGTGCGTTATTTCAGCTGAACACTGAAGCTTTCTTT. Protein product: CASSALFQLNTEAFF. This sequence joins TRBV6-1 and TRBJ1-1; D not resolved. The ends were cut back, 4 bases at V and 0 bases at J, with 12 bases in the middle. The CDR3 is 15 amino acids. Per germline, CDR1 MNHNS and CDR2 SASEGT.

This clonotype was observed many times. The chain joins TRBV7-2 to TRBJ1-2; D might be TRBD1 (6 bases). Deletions cut 0 bases from V and 4 bases from J, with 9 bases between. This CDR3 has 14 residues. Germline-derived CDR1 and CDR2 are SGHTA and FQGNSA. In DNA form, the CDR3 reads TGTGCCAGCAGCTTAGCGGGGGACATCTATGGCTACACCTTC. Amino acids: CASSLAGDIYGYTF.

This chain joins TRBV19 and TRBJ2-1, with D perhaps being TRBD1 or TRBD2 (5 bases each). This CDR3 comprises 16 residues. Trimming pared 6 bases from V and 4 bases from J, leaving 19 bases between. Germline V gene sequence: CDR1 LNHDA, CDR2 SQIVND (reference sequence). The CDR3 spells CASRTQAVWGYNEQFF. The CDR3 region has the DNA TGTGCCAGTAGGACGCAAGCGGTCTGGGGGTACAATGAGCAGTTCTTC.

This clonotype was recorded at least ten times. This chain uses TRBV5-1 with TRBJ2-6; D is ambiguous. V gave up 7 bases and J gave up 1 base, with 12 bases separating them. Germline V CDR1 and CDR2: SGHRS, YFSETQ. There are 15 residues in the CDR3. CDR3 nucleotide sequence: TGCGCCAGCCTCTCAGGTTCGTCTGGGGCCAACGTCCTGACTTTC. Protein sequence: CASLSGSSGANVLTF.

Ten or more counts support this clonotype. For the CDR3, the DNA is TGTGCCAGCAGTTTCTCAGGTGACAATGAGCAGTTCTTC. The encoded protein is CASSFSGDNEQFF. The chain recombines TRBV27 with TRBJ2-1; D unclear. Per the germline V gene, CDR1 is MNHEY and CDR2 is SMNVEV (reference sequence). Trimming removed 3 bases at V and 5 bases at J, with 8 bases between. The CDR3 extends over 13 amino acids.

Comments on this clonotype: This could be a read error, since a much larger clone is one nucleotide away. The V and J genes are TRBV3-1 and TRBJ2-7; 7 nucleotides agree with TRBD1. This CDR3 has 15 amino acids. Germline assignment: CDR1 LGHDT and CDR2 YNNKEL (reference sequence). The CDR3 sequence: CACSQGAGGSYEQYF. CDR3 in DNA: TGTGCCTGCAGCCAAGGGGCAGGGGGCTCCTACGAGCAGTACTTC.

This clonotype has a count of ten or more. The genes are TRBV18 and TRBJ2-2, with D perhaps TRBD1 (5 bases). The CDR3 runs 15 residues. Trimming cost V 0 bases and J 4 bases, with 9 bases left between them. Germline V CDR1 and CDR2: KGHSH, LQKENI. The CDR3 sequence: CASSPPAGSTGELFF. As DNA, the CDR3 is TGTGCCAGCTCACCACCGGCAGGGTCCACCGGGGAGCTGTTTTTT.

This clonotype occurred many times. The chain links TRBV6-2 or TRBV6-3 to TRBJ1-5, with a tentative D call TRBD1 (6 bases). The CDR3 has 15 residues. CDR1 and CDR2 (germline): MNHEY, SVGEGT. Trimming removed 11 bases at V and 6 bases at J, with 23 bases between. In DNA form, the CDR3 reads TGTGCCTCCTCAGAGGCAGGGGAAGGGGGTCAGCCCCAGCATTTT. Translating it yields CASSEAGEGGQPQHF.

This clonotype showed up many times. The chain employs TRBV7-9 and TRBJ2-1; 9 nucleotides align to TRBD1. The CDR3 runs to 16 residues. The junction had 8 bases not matched to a gene; V was cut back by 5 bases and J by 3 bases. CDR1 is SEHNR and CDR2 is FQNEAQ in the germline V gene (reference sequence). CDR3 in amino acids: CASSAQPGQGYNEQFF. The CDR3 DNA reads as TGTGCCAGCAGCGCCCAACCGGGACAGGGCTACAATGAGCAGTTCTTC.

This clonotype was counted many times. V gene TRBV29-1 combines with J gene TRBJ2-3, with 8 bases identical to TRBD2. The V segment lost 4 bases and the J segment 4 bases; nucleotides outside the gene matches: 10. Germline V gene lookup returns CDR1 SQVTM and CDR2 ANQGSEA. CDR3 size: 15 residues. Here the CDR3 DNA reads TGCAGCGTTGCTCACGTTAGCGGGATCGCAGATACGCAGTATTTT. The encoded protein is CSVAHVSGIADTQYF.

This clonotype occurred a few times. This sequence joins TRBV4-2 and TRBJ1-1; a possible D gene is TRBD1 (6 bases). Trimming pared 0 bases from V and 5 bases from J, leaving 16 bases between. Germline V CDR1 and CDR2: LGHNA, YNFKEQ. The CDR3 sequence is 16 residues long. This chain's CDR3 is CASSQEGHPRGTEAFF. CDR3 DNA sequence: TGTGCCAGCAGCCAAGAGGGACACCCCCGGGGGACTGAAGCTTTCTTT.

The sample holds many counts of this clonotype. The chain uses TRBV11-2 and TRBJ2-2; 7 nucleotides line up with TRBD1. Germline CDR1 SGHAT, CDR2 FQNNGV. Trimming removed 3 bases from V and 7 bases from J; junction bases left unmatched: 5. The CDR3 has 14 residues. The CDR3, as DNA: TGTGCCAGCAGCTTCGACAGGGTCATCGGGGAGCTGTTTTTT. Its translation is CASSFDRVIGELFF.

There are many counts of this clonotype. The V gene is TRBV3-1, the J gene TRBJ2-3; tentatively, D is TRBD1 or TRBD2 (5 bases each). V lost 4 bases and J lost 11, with 10 bases in between. CDR3 length: 11 residues. The germline CDR1 and CDR2 sequences are LGHDT and YNNKEL (reference sequence). The CDR3 region is CASSLGTKQYF. For the CDR3, the DNA is TGTGCCAGCAGCCTTGGGACCAAGCAGTATTTT.

This clonotype was seen ten or more times. At one boundary the junction diverges from the germline segment, which might be a read error. The V gene is TRBV7-7, the J gene TRBJ2-1; tentatively, D is TRBD1 (6 bases). CDR3 size: 14 residues. The V gene's germline CDR1 is SSHAT and CDR2 FNYEAQ (reference sequence). CDR3 sequence reads: CASSVPVGGNEQFF. The CDR3 DNA reads as TGTGCTAGCAGCGTACCTGTAGGGGGCAATGAGCAGTTCTTC.

This clonotype was counted at least ten times. The V and J genes are TRBV15 and TRBJ2-1; 9 nucleotides agree with TRBD2. Trimming removed 5 bases from V and 3 bases from J; junction bases left unmatched: 8. Per the germline V gene, CDR1 is LNHNV and CDR2 is YYDKDF (reference sequence). The CDR3 sequence is 16 residues long. This chain's CDR3 is CATSGGRGGLYNEQFF. The DNA of the CDR3 is TGTGCCACCAGCGGCGGGCGGGGGGGCCTCTACAATGAGCAGTTCTTC.